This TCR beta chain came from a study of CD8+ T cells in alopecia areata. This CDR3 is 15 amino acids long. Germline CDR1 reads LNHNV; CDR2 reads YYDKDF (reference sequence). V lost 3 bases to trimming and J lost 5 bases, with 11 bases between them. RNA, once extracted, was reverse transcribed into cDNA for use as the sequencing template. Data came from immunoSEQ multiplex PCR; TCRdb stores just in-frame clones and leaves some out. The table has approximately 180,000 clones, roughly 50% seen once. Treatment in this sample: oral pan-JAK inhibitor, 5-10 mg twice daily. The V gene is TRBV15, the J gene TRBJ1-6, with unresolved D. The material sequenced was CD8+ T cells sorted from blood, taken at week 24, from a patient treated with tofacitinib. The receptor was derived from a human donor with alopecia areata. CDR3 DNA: TGTGCCACCAGCAGTAAAGGGAGCAATAATTCACCCCTCCACTTT. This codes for CATSSKGSNNSPLHF.